This is a list of T cell receptor beta chains from one sample in a study of blood T cell repertoires in COVID-19. Sequencing used immunoSEQ multiplex PCR; TCRdb keeps in-frame clones, though not all of them. The sample has about 96,000 clones, roughly 89% seen once. Sequencing was done on a sample of peripheral blood. The receptors here all came from a human donor with COVID-19, enrolled during active disease. The donor label of this sample is uncertain. CDR3s include the opening cysteine and the closing phenylalanine or tryptophan. Each record gives: clone size, D gene, V gene, J gene, CDR3 length, CDR3 DNA, CDR3 protein. A D gene is named only where the DNA matches it firmly. A clone size is listed for some rows: how often the clone was seen (once, few, many), or a class if it is expanded.

>-|TRBD2|TRBV7-2|TRBJ2-7|17
TGTGCCAGCAGCCCGGGACTAGCGGTAACCGGGGGCTACGAGCAGTACTTC
CASSPGLAVTGGYEQYF
>-|TRBD1|TRBV4-1|TRBJ1-1|15
TGCGCCAGCAGCCAAGGACAGGGGGGCAACACTGAAGCTTTCTTT
CASSQGQGGNTEAFF
>few|-|TRBV13|TRBJ2-1|13
TGTGCCAGCAGCTTATGGGCGGGCAATGAGCAGTTCTTC
CASSLWAGNEQFF
>few|-|TRBV6-1|TRBJ1-3|14
TGTGCCAGCAGTGAAGCCTTCTCTGGAAACACCATATATTTT
CASSEAFSGNTIYF
>once|TRBD2|TRBV19|TRBJ2-3|15
TGTGCCAGTAGTATCGGAGCGGGGGTTACAGATACGCAGTATTTT
CASSIGAGVTDTQYF
>-|-|TRBV5-1|TRBJ1-4|15
TGCGCCAGCAGGTACGGGATGTCAGTTAATGAAAAACTGTTTTTT
CASRYGMSVNEKLFF
>-|-|TRBV4-2|TRBJ2-3|17
TGTGCCAGCAGCCAAAGCGCCGGCCGGGTCCTCACAGATACGCAGTATTTT
CASSQSAGRVLTDTQYF
>-|TRBD1|TRBV7-9|TRBJ1-2|14
TGTGCCAGCAGCTTGGGACAGACTTCCTATGGCTACACCTTC
CASSLGQTSYGYTF
>-|TRBD1|TRBV9|TRBJ1-4|14
TGTGCCAGCAACTCCCTCGGACAGGGGGAAAAACTGTTTTTT
CASNSLGQGEKLFF
>-|-|TRBV2|TRBJ2-3|16
TGTGCCAGCAGTGATGAACACCAGGCTAGCACAGATACGCAGTATTTT
CASSDEHQASTDTQYF
>-|-|TRBV11-2|TRBJ1-5|14
TGTGCCAGCAGCTTAGGAGGGGGTTATCAGCCCCAGCATTTT
CASSLGGGYQPQHF
>-|-|TRBV5-1|TRBJ1-4|14
TGCGCCAGCAGCCCGGGGAGTACTAATGAAAAACTGTTTTTT
CASSPGSTNEKLFF
>-|-|TRBV5-6|TRBJ2-1|16
TGTGCCAGCAGCTTTTGGGGGCTTAGCTCCTACAATGAGCAGTTCTTC
CASSFWGLSSYNEQFF
>-|-|TRBV28|TRBJ1-1|15
TGTGCCAGCAGTCCGCAGACAGGAGCGAACACTGAAGCTTTCTTT
CASSPQTGANTEAFF
>-|TRBD1|TRBV9|TRBJ1-6|16
TGTGCCAGCAGCCCCCGGACAGGGTCTTGGAATTCACCCCTCCACTTT
CASSPRTGSWNSPLHF
>-|TRBD1|TRBV5-1|TRBJ1-1|18
TGCGCCAGCAGCTTGATCATACCGGGACAGGTTATGAACACTGAAGCTTTCTTT
CASSLIIPGQVMNTEAFF
>once|-|TRBV5-4|TRBJ2-5|15
TGTGCCAGCAGCTTACAGACAGAAGCACAAGAGACCCAGTACTTC
CASSLQTEAQETQYF
>-|-|TRBV6-2/TRBV6-3|TRBJ1-5|16
TGTGCCAGCAGTTACCCGGCCGACTATAGCAATCAGCCCCAGCATTTT
CASSYPADYSNQPQHF
>-|TRBD1|TRBV7-9|TRBJ1-6|19
TGTGCCAGCAGCCGGGGACAGGGGGCCCTGAGCTCCTATAATTCACCCCTCCACTTT
CASSRGQGALSSYNSPLHF
>once|-|TRBV10-2|TRBJ2-5|14
TGCGCCAGCAGTGCGCGGCTAGCTGGCGAGACCCAGTACTTC
CASSARLAGETQYF
>-|-|TRBV24-1|TRBJ2-2|17
TGTGCCACCAGTGCACGGGCCAGGGGGGCTTACACCGGGGAGCTGTTTTTT
CATSARARGAYTGELFF
>-|TRBD2|TRBV5-1|TRBJ2-3|14
TGCGCCAGCAGCTTCTTCGGGGGGAGAGATACGCAGTATTTT
CASSFFGGRDTQYF
>-|-|TRBV4-1|TRBJ1-5|15
TGCGCCAGCAGCCAAGATGTGTCAGTACATCAGCCCCAGCATTTT
CASSQDVSVHQPQHF
>-|-|TRBV13|TRBJ1-2|15
TGTGCCAGCAGCCCCGGGGGGAGATTACACTATGGCTACACCTTC
CASSPGGRLHYGYTF
>-|-|TRBV4-2|TRBJ1-1|15
TGTGCCAGCAGCCTCGGCGTGGGGAGGGGGTCTGAAGCTTTCTTT
CASSLGVGRGSEAFF
>once|TRBD2|TRBV6-4|TRBJ2-3|17
TGTGCCAGCAGTGACTCCCGCACTAGCGGGGGTTTGGATACGCAGTATTTT
CASSDSRTSGGLDTQYF
>-|TRBD1|TRBV3-1/TRBV3-2|TRBJ1-2|14
TGTGCCAGCAGCCCCCGACAGGGTAACTATGGCTACACCTTC
CASSPRQGNYGYTF
>-|TRBD1|TRBV10-3|TRBJ1-1|14
TGTGCCACTCTACCGGGGACAGGAGGGACTGAAGCTTTCTTT
CATLPGTGGTEAFF
>-|TRBD1|TRBV5-1|TRBJ1-2|16
TGCGCCAGCGCTATCGGGACAGGGGTGACTAACTATGGCTACACCTTC
CASAIGTGVTNYGYTF
>-|-|TRBV5-6|TRBJ1-2|12
TGTGCCAGCAGCTTTGGAGTCTATGGCTACACCTTC
CASSFGVYGYTF
>-|-|TRBV6-5|TRBJ2-1|12
TGTGCCAGCAGTCCTCAGGGGTATGAGCAGTTCTTC
CASSPQGYEQFF
>-|TRBD1|TRBV6-6|TRBJ1-5|13
TGTGCCAGCAGTCGAGGACAGGCTCAGCCCCAGCATTTT
CASSRGQAQPQHF
>-|-|TRBV6-6|TRBJ2-5|12
TGTGCCAGCAGCCCCGGAGGGGAGACCCAGTACTTC
CASSPGGETQYF
>-|TRBD2|TRBV28|TRBJ2-7|14
TGTGCCAGCAGTGGCGGGGGGCGCCAGGGAGAGCAGTACTTC
CASSGGGRQGEQYF
>-|-|TRBV9|TRBJ2-5|13
TGTGCCAGCAGCGTAGTGGGGGGAGAGACCCAGTACTTC
CASSVVGGETQYF
>-|TRBD2|TRBV5-4|TRBJ2-1|20
TGTGCCAGCAGCCTGACCCGGCTAGGGCTAGGACTAGCGGCCTACAATGAGCAGTTCTTC
CASSLTRLGLGLAAYNEQFF
>-|-|TRBV4-1|TRBJ2-4|12
TGCGCCAGCAGCCAAGATCAGATCATTCAGTACTTC
CASSQDQIIQYF
>-|TRBD1|TRBV5-1|TRBJ1-1|15
TGCGCCAGCAGCAGGACAGGGGCGGGGAACACTGAAGCTTTCTTT
CASSRTGAGNTEAFF
>-|-|TRBV19|TRBJ2-1|13
TGTGCCAGTAGTATCCTCCCCGAGACAGAGCAGTTCTTC
CASSILPETEQFF
>-|TRBD1|TRBV19|TRBJ2-1|15
TGTGCCAGTAGTTTTCGACAGGGTTCGGCTGATGAGCAGTTCTTC
CASSFRQGSADEQFF
>-|-|TRBV10-3|TRBJ1-3|15
TGTGCCATCAAAGGAGGCAGGACGACCGGAGACACCATATATTTT
CAIKGGRTTGDTIYF
>-|TRBD1|TRBV19|TRBJ1-2|15
TGTGCCAGTAGTATGGGGTCCGGGACAGCATATGGCTACACCTTC
CASSMGSGTAYGYTF
>-|-|TRBV7-3|TRBJ2-1|15
TGTGCCAGCAGCCCCCAGAGGGGGGGGTACAATGAGCAGTTCTTC
CASSPQRGGYNEQFF
>-|TRBD2|TRBV6-6|TRBJ2-7|15
TGTGCCAGCAGTTACCGGACTAGCGGGGGGCGGTATCAGTACTTC
CASSYRTSGGRYQYF
>-|-|TRBV21-1|TRBJ1-4|15
TGTGCCAGCAGCCCACGGGGGGCCCGTAATGAAAAACTGTTTTTT
CASSPRGARNEKLFF